Listed here are 20 T cell receptor beta chains from one sample, sequenced in a study of chemoradiotherapy in HPV16-positive cancers. TCRdb keeps only in-frame clones here, not all; method: immunoSEQ multiplex PCR. The data contain 12,000 or so clones, approximately 87% of them singletons. The sample was blood, taken from a patient who underwent chemoradiotherapy. The receptor source for this set is a human donor with HPV-associated anogenital cancer.

The V and J genes are TRBV4-2 and TRBJ2-1; 10 positions match TRBD2. The germline CDR1 and CDR2 sequences are LGHNA and YNFKEQ. Unmatched junction bases numbered 8, after V lost 0 bases and J lost 0 bases. The CDR3 loop spans 19 amino acids. CDR3 DNA sequence: TGTGCCAGCAGCCAAGATCGTCGGAGCGGGGGGGCCTCCTACAATGAGCAGTTCTTC. Residues: CASSQDRRSGGASYNEQFF.

The V and J genes are TRBV19 and TRBJ2-1; TRBD2 might be the D (7 bases). This CDR3 is built from 16 residues. Germline lookup yields CDR1 LNHDA and CDR2 SQIVND (reference sequence). V was pared by 7 bases and J by 3 bases, with 19 bases between. CDR3 sequence reads: CASNAVGGGFYNEQFF. In DNA form, the CDR3 reads TGTGCCAGTAACGCCGTTGGCGGGGGCTTCTACAATGAGCAGTTCTTC.

This chain joins TRBV27 and TRBJ2-1, with D hard to call. V shed 6 bases and J shed 8 bases, with 11 bases lying between them. The germline V gene encodes CDR1 MNHEY and CDR2 SMNVEV (reference sequence). CDR3 length equals 12 residues. This chain's CDR3 is CASSPRGYEQFF. CDR3 in DNA: TGTGCCAGCAGCCCACGTGGGTATGAGCAGTTCTTC.

This clone was observed a single time. The chain carries TRBV5-1 and TRBJ1-4; 7 bases agree with TRBD1. The CDR3 length is 12 residues. Trimming removed 6 bases from V and 7 bases from J; junction bases left unmatched: 3. The germline CDR1 and CDR2 sequences are SGHRS and YFSETQ. CDR3 DNA: TGCGCCAGCACAGGGGGAGGTGAAAAACTGTTTTTT. This gives the protein CASTGGGEKLFF.

The chain uses TRBV4-2 and TRBJ2-7, with D possibly matching TRBD2 (5 bases). V was clipped by 0 bases and J by 4 bases, with 13 bases between them. Germline V gene sequence: CDR1 LGHNA, CDR2 YNFKEQ. The CDR3 is 15 residues long. DNA of the CDR3: TGTGCCAGCAGCCAAGATCCACTAGGCTCATACGAGCAGTACTTC. As protein: CASSQDPLGSYEQYF.

The genes are TRBV19 and TRBJ2-7; TRBD2 might be the D (5 bases). Germline-derived CDR1 and CDR2 are LNHDA and SQIVND (reference sequence). V lost 6 bases to trimming and J lost 1 base, with 16 bases between them. The CDR3 is 15 residues long. The CDR3 DNA sequence: TGTGCCAGTAGGGTCGCGGAGGCGGATTCCTACGAGCAGTACTTC. Translating it yields CASRVAEADSYEQYF.

The chain employs TRBV4-1 and TRBJ1-3; 11 bases agree with TRBD1. V was pared by 4 bases and J by 4 bases, with 3 bases of the junction left unmatched. Per germline, CDR1 MGHRA and CDR2 YSYEKL. CDR3 size: 15 residues. The CDR3 sequence: CASSRGTGGGNTIYF. The DNA for the CDR3 is TGCGCCAGCAGCCGCGGGACAGGGGGAGGAAACACCATATATTTT.

This clone was detected once. The chain is built from TRBV5-1 and TRBJ1-1; 9 nucleotides line up with TRBD1. The CDR3 consists of 14 residues. The V gene end was trimmed by 4 bases and the J gene end by 5 bases; junction bases not matched to a gene: 6. Germline V lookup: CDR1 SGHRS, CDR2 YFSETQ. CDR3 DNA sequence: TGCGCCAGCAGCACTGGACAGGGGAAGACTGAAGCTTTCTTT. Protein product: CASSTGQGKTEAFF.

The chain combines TRBV5-1 with TRBJ2-5, with D possibly being TRBD2 (6 bases). The CDR3 length is 16 residues. Germline V gene sequence: CDR1 SGHRS, CDR2 YFSETQ. The V end was cut by 1 base, the J end by 4 bases, with 17 bases between. The CDR3 loop reads CASSLWVREDGETQYF. In DNA, the CDR3 is TGCGCCAGCAGCTTGTGGGTCAGGGAGGATGGAGAGACCCAGTACTTC.

V is TRBV11-3 and J is TRBJ2-7; TRBD1 matches at 10 bases. The junction had 4 bases not matched to a gene; V was cut back by 0 bases and J by 2 bases. The length of the CDR3 is 16 residues. The germline V gene encodes CDR1 SGHNT and CDR2 YENEEA. Here the CDR3 reads CASSLERTGGTYEQYF. The CDR3 DNA reads TGTGCCAGCAGCTTAGAACGGACAGGGGGAACCTACGAGCAGTACTTC.

This chain uses TRBV18 with TRBJ1-5, with 7 bases lining up with TRBD1. The CDR3 sequence is 14 residues long. CDR1 is KGHSH and CDR2 is LQKENI in the germline V gene. Trimming cost V 0 bases and J 6 bases; bases outside gene matches: 2. Here the CDR3 DNA reads TGTGCCAGCTCACCACCGACAGGGCGTCAGCCCCAGCATTTT. It is translated as CASSPPTGRQPQHF. The full variable domain, with the rest looked up from reference TRBV18 and TRBJ1-5, is NAGVMQNPRHLVRRRGQEARLRCSPMKGHSHVYWYRQLPEEGLKFMVYLQKENIIDESGMPKERFSAEFPKEGPSILRIQQVVRGDSAAYFCASSPPTGRQPQHFGDGTRLSIL.

This clone was detected a few times. The V and J genes are TRBV7-9 and TRBJ2-7, with D maybe TRBD2 (5 bases). CDR1 and CDR2 from the germline V gene are SEHNR and FQNEAQ (reference sequence). Between the trimmed V and J ends, which lost 5 bases and 7 bases, there was a span of 9 bases. The CDR3 has 11 residues. The CDR3 spells CASSTRWEQYF. The CDR3 nucleotides read TGTGCCAGCAGCACTAGGTGGGAGCAGTACTTC.

J is TRBJ2-1 and V is TRBV6-4, with 11 nucleotides matching TRBD2. The germline V gene has CDR1 MRHNA and CDR2 SNTAGT. This CDR3 spans 15 amino acids. V was pared by 6 bases and J by 3 bases, with 4 bases of the junction left unmatched. Here the CDR3 DNA reads TGTGCCAGCAGCCAACTAGCGGGGGACTACAATGAGCAGTTCTTC. This gives the protein CASSQLAGDYNEQFF.

The CDR3 region is CASSSTPDSASYEQYF. CDR3 nucleotides: TGTGCCAGCAGCTCCACCCCGGACAGTGCCTCCTACGAGCAGTACTTC. This chain connects TRBV7-8 to TRBJ2-7, with TRBD1 as a possible D gene (6 bases). Germline V gene sequence: CDR1 SGHVS, CDR2 FQNEAQ. Trimming removed 4 bases from V and 0 bases from J, with 16 bases in between. This CDR3 has 16 residues.

This sequence joins TRBV4-1 and TRBJ1-4, with D tentatively TRBD1 (5 bases). The germline V and J ends were trimmed by 3 bases and 5 bases, with 16 bases remaining between them. Germline V gives CDR1 MGHRA, CDR2 YSYEKL. This CDR3 comprises 16 residues. CDR3 in DNA: TGCGCCAGCAGCCAGGGCCAGGGACGGCTGAATGAAAAACTGTTTTTT. Translated: CASSQGQGRLNEKLFF.

The V call is TRBV5-4, the J call TRBJ2-3; D possibly corresponds to TRBD2 (5 bases). Trimming stripped 0 bases from V and 5 bases from J, with 10 bases between. The CDR3 length is 14 residues. Germline V gene data show CDR1 as SGHNT and CDR2 as YYREEE (reference sequence). CDR3 amino acids: CASSLGAAGDTQYF. Here the CDR3 DNA reads TGTGCCAGCAGCTTGGGTGCCGCGGGAGATACGCAGTATTTT. The complete variable domain, with remaining parts taken from reference TRBV5-4 and TRBJ2-3, reads ETGVTQSPTHLIKTRGQQVTLRCSSQSGHNTVSWYQQALGQGPQFIFQYYREEENGRGNFPPRFSGLQFPNYSSELNVNALELDDSALYLCASSLGAAGDTQYFGPGTRLTVL.

This clone has only a few counts. The V call is TRBV6-5, the J call TRBJ2-7, with D hard to call. Looked up from germline, CDR1 is MNHEY and CDR2 is SVGAGI. This CDR3 region has 14 residues. V lost 2 bases to trimming and J lost 4 bases, with 12 bases between them. CDR3: CASSYRNSIYEQYF. The CDR3 DNA reads TGTGCCAGCAGTTACCGAAACAGTATTTACGAGCAGTACTTC.

The rearrangement joins TRBV2 to TRBJ2-5, with TRBD2 identical over 9 bases. With 6 bases clipped from V and 2 bases from J, the junction kept 4 bases outside the gene matches. Germline CDR1 SNHLY, CDR2 FYNNEI. The CDR3 runs to 14 residues. CDR3 sequence: CASRDSGGQETQYF. In DNA form, the CDR3 reads TGTGCCAGCAGGGATAGCGGGGGACAAGAGACCCAGTACTTC.

V is TRBV7-9 and J is TRBJ1-6, with D uncertain. CDR3 size: 15 residues. Trimming removed 1 base at V and 6 bases at J, with 10 bases between. CDR1 and CDR2 (germline): SEHNR, FQNEAQ (reference sequence). The CDR3: CASSLGGLGNSPLHF. The CDR3 region has the DNA TGTGCCAGCAGCTTAGGTGGCCTTGGTAATTCACCCCTCCACTTT.

The chain links TRBV29-1 to TRBJ2-7; D is undetermined. The germline V gene has CDR1 SQVTM and CDR2 ANQGSEA. This CDR3 is built from 12 residues. V was pared by 1 base and J by 6 bases, with 10 bases between. The CDR3: CSVEAFRSEQYF. The CDR3 coding sequence is TGCAGCGTTGAAGCGTTCAGAAGCGAGCAGTACTTC.